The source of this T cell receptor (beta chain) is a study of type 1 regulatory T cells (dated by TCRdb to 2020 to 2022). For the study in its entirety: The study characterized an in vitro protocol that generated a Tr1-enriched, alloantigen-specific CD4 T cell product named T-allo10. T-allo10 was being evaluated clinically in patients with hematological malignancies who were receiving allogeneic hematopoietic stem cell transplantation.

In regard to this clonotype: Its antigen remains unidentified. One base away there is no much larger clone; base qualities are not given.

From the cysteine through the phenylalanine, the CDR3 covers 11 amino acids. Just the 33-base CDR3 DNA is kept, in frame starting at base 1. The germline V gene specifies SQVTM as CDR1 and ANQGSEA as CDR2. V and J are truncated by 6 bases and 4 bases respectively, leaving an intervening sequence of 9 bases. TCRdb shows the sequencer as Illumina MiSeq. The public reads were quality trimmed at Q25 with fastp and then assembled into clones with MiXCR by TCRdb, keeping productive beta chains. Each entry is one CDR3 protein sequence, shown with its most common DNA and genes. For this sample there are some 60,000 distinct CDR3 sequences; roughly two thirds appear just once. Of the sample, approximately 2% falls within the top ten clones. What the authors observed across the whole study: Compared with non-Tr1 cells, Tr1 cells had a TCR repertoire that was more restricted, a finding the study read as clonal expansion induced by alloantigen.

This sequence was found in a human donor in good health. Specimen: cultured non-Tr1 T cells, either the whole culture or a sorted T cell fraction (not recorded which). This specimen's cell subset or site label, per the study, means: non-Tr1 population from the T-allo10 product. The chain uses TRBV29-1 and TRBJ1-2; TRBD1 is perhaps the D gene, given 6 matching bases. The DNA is TGCAGCGTGGCCAGGGGCTATGGCTACACCTTC. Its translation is CSVARGYGYTF.